Presented here are 7 T cell receptor beta chains from one specimen sequenced in a study of T cells in women clearing cervical HPV infection. Produced via immunoSEQ multiplex PCR; TCRdb's table is partial and in-frame only. In total, the table holds tens of thousands of clones. Sample: blood buffy coat. These receptors were taken from a woman between 18 and 69 years old with a cervical HPV16 infection that either progressed to CIN3+ or cleared (not recorded which).

On this clone: The CDR3 goes on 3 residues after the read ends, and that part is filled in from the germline J gene. The chain uses TRBV6-1 and TRBJ2-7; 7 bases agree with TRBD1. This CDR3 contains 13 residues. CDR1 MNHNS and CDR2 SASEGT come from the germline V gene. With 8 bases clipped from V and 5 bases from J, the junction kept 9 bases outside the gene matches. CDR3 bases read: TGTGCCAGCGGTGCAGGGGGAATCAACGAG. Its translation is CASGAGGINE. The full CDR3 protein reads CASGAGGINEQYF.

As to this clone: The CDR3 goes on 3 residues after the read ends, and that part is filled in from the germline J gene. The genes are TRBV5-1 and TRBJ2-2, with 10 positions matching TRBD2. Germline V gene data show CDR1 as SGHRS and CDR2 as YFSETQ. The CDR3 spans 16 residues. The V gene end was trimmed by 0 bases and the J gene end by 4 bases; junction bases not matched to a gene: 3. CDR3 DNA, as far as it was read: TGCGCCAGCAGCTTGGGGCTAGCGGGGGCCACCGGGGAG. Its protein product is CASSLGLAGATGE. The whole CDR3 region reads CASSLGLAGATGELFF.

Comments on this clone: The read finishes 3 residues shy of the CDR3 end, and the germline J gene is used to complete it. The chain uses TRBV5-1 and TRBJ2-1; TRBD2 agrees at 15 bases. J lost 7 bases, V lost 4 bases, and 6 bases had no gene match. Germline V gene lookup returns CDR1 SGHRS and CDR2 YFSETQ. The CDR3 spans 16 residues. CDR3 sequence: CASSRTSGGVPNEQFF. The sequenced part of the CDR3 DNA is TGCGCCAGCAGCCGGACTAGCGGGGGGGTACCTAATGAG.

Worth noting for this clone: The read ends 3 residues early relative to the CDR3; the germline J gene fills the gap. The V gene is TRBV9, the J gene TRBJ2-7; weak D call: TRBD1 (5 bases). Trimming pared 3 bases from V and 2 bases from J, leaving 12 bases between. This CDR3 is 14 amino acids long. CDR1 and CDR2 (germline): SGDLS, YYNGEE. The part of the CDR3 DNA that was read is TGTGCCAGCAGCGCCCCGACAGCCCCCTACGAG. Protein sequence: CASSAPTAPYE. The full CDR3 reads CASSAPTAPYEQYF.

A note on this clone: The CDR3 end falls 3 residues outside the read, so it is completed with the germline J gene. The chain links TRBV12-3 or TRBV12-4 to TRBJ1-1; D ambiguous. Trimming stripped 3 bases from V and 1 base from J, with 9 bases between. The CDR3 totals 14 residues. CDR3 sequence reads: CASSFSGRNTEAFF. The sequenced CDR3 bases are TGTGCCAGCAGTTTTTCAGGAAGGAACACTGAA.

Note on this clone: The sequenced fragment ends 3 residues before the CDR3 boundary, so the rest is inferred from the germline J gene. The V call is TRBV28, the J call TRBJ1-4; weak D call: TRBD1 (6 bases). The V end lost 5 bases, the J end lost 0 bases, and 22 bases lay between the germline ends. The CDR3 is made up of 19 amino acids. Per germline, CDR1 MDHEN and CDR2 SYDVKM. The CDR3 reads CASSPNRDTWPATNEKLFF. Partial CDR3 DNA: TGTGCCAGCAGTCCGAACCGGGACACCTGGCCTGCAACTAATGAAAAA. Full variable domain (outside the CDR3, taken from reference TRBV28 and TRBJ1-4): DVKVTQSSRYLVKRTGEKVFLECVQDMDHENMFWYRQDPGLGLRLIYFSYDVKMKEKGDIPEGYSVSREKKERFSLILESASTNQTSMYLCASSPNRDTWPATNEKLFFGSGTQLSVL.

Judged by frequency, this clone is medium-sized. The sequenced part of the CDR3 DNA is TGTGCCAGCAAACAGGGTTTCGCCGGGGAG. Amino acid sequence: CASKQGFAGE. The CDR3 reads in full as CASKQGFAGELFF. The rearrangement joins TRBV19 to TRBJ2-2, with a tentative D call TRBD1 (6 bases). The read gets to within 3 residues of the CDR3 end, and the germline J gene fills in the rest. The CDR3 is 13 residues long. Deletions cut 9 bases from V and 6 bases from J, with 14 bases between. The germline gives CDR1 LNHDA, CDR2 SQIVND (reference sequence).